This TCR beta chain was profiled in a study of cytomegalovirus exposure and HLA in healthy donors. Study-wide findings and caveats: It was confirmed in vitro that a few of the CMV-associated chains were specific for CMV antigens. Later, TCR association rates were found to vary by HLA locus, highest for DRB1 and lowest for HLA-C. Presence/absence analyses assumed roughly uniform sequencing depth across donors, which may not hold.

This CDR3 spans 16 amino acids. Trimming shortened V by 6 bases and J by 0 bases, and 15 bases separated the two germline ends. Germline CDR1 SNHLY, CDR2 FYNNEI. Worth noting for this clone: Its antigen remains unknown.

It was with 60 Vbeta and 13 Jbeta primers that the PCR ran. Using immunoSEQ multiplex PCR, the repertoire was profiled, and TCRdb retains in-frame clones only, with some absent. The table lists about 100,000 clones, approximately 84% of them singletons. V and J are TRBV2 and TRBJ1-3; D might be TRBD1 (5 bases). This receptor was taken from a man in his thirties or forties in good health and CMV-seronegative. Sequencing was done on a sample of PBMCs. DNA for the CDR3: TGTGCCAGCAGAGTGTGGGGGGGGACCTCTGGAAACACCATATATTTT. The encoded protein is CASRVWGGTSGNTIYF.